This section outlines one T cell receptor beta chain sequence together with its context. The antigen is unknown. CDR3 length equals 12 residues. The V gene's germline CDR1 is SEHNR and CDR2 FQNEAQ (reference sequence). V lost 2 bases, J lost 7 bases, and 6 bases lay in between. It was with 60 Vbeta and 13 Jbeta primers that the PCR ran. The data were produced by immunoSEQ multiplex PCR, yet TCRdb's version contains in-frame clones alone and is incomplete. The repertoire holds some 84,000 clones, with 55% to 65% as singletons. This sample is part of a study of cytomegalovirus exposure and HLA in healthy donors. Study-wide background: HLA-typed donors were the source of approximately 85 million unique TCRs, which an early data release held.

Study conclusions and caveats: Most observed TCR sequences were rare, whereas some public TCRs were detected in many donors. Both high specificity and high sensitivity reportedly marked the classifier's diagnosis of cytomegalovirus status. Analysis was carried out at a later point, and it linked a missense DCLRE1C variant to TCR beta V- and J-gene trimming.

The chain joins TRBV7-9 to TRBJ2-1; D is uncertain. Sequencing used PBMCs. The source of this sequence is a woman aged 40 to 50 in good health and CMV-seropositive. In DNA form, the CDR3 reads TGTGCCAGCAGCTTAAATATGAATGAGCAGTTCTTC. It specifies CASSLNMNEQFF.